A single sample is the source of the 30 T cell receptor beta chains below, sequenced in a study of blood T cell repertoires in COVID-19. Clones were read by immunoSEQ multiplex PCR, and TCRdb kept only the in-frame ones, dropping some. The sample carries about 210,000 clones, 75% to 90% recorded once. Sequencing was performed on peripheral blood. These receptor sequences come from a man aged 40-55 years with acute or convalescent COVID-19.

The V and J genes are TRBV10-3 and TRBJ1-5; D may be TRBD1 (6 bases). This CDR3 contains 17 residues. The V gene lost 0 bases and the J gene lost 1 base, with 13 bases spanning the gap. Germline values: CDR1 ENHRY, CDR2 SYGVKD. The CDR3 protein is CAISESQGMSSNQPQHF. The CDR3 coding sequence is TGTGCCATCAGTGAGTCGCAGGGGATGTCGAGCAATCAGCCCCAGCATTTT.

The gene calls are TRBV27 and TRBJ2-2, with D maybe TRBD2 (6 bases). From germline, CDR1 is MNHEY and CDR2 SMNVEV (reference sequence). This CDR3 contains 17 residues. V dropped 1 base and J dropped 6 bases, with 18 bases sitting between them. The DNA of the CDR3 is TGTGCCAGCAGTTTATTATCTGACCTAGCGAGATCCGGGGAGCTGTTTTTT. Translated, it gives CASSLLSDLARSGELFF.

CDR3 loop: CAWSVTAYEQYF. Written as DNA, the CDR3 is TGTGCCTGGAGTGTAACAGCTTACGAGCAGTACTTC. The gene calls are TRBV30 and TRBJ2-7; D unresolved. The CDR3 runs 12 residues. Germline V CDR1 and CDR2: GTSNPN, SVGIG (reference sequence). Trimming left V 0 bases short and J 4 bases short, with 7 bases between.

This clone was picked up one time. The V and J genes are TRBV30 and TRBJ1-4; 11 bases match TRBD1. The CDR3 consists of 15 residues. V was pared by 0 bases and J by 9 bases, with 6 bases of the junction left unmatched. From germline, CDR1 is GTSNPN and CDR2 SVGIG (reference sequence). This chain's CDR3 is CAWSVGGQGAKKLFF. The CDR3 DNA follows: TGTGCCTGGAGTGTAGGTGGACAGGGGGCAAAAAAACTGTTTTTT.

The chain links TRBV5-1 to TRBJ2-2; 7 bases fit TRBD1. Germline CDR1 is SGHRS and CDR2 is YFSETQ. CDR3 length: 14 residues. With V trimmed by 0 bases and J by 8 bases, 4 bases remained unmatched. DNA of the CDR3: TGCGCCAGCAGCTTGGAGGACAGGATAGGGGAGCTGTTTTTT. This sequence encodes CASSLEDRIGELFF.

This chain links TRBV27 with TRBJ1-2, with 9 bases that match TRBD1. Looked up from germline, CDR1 is MNHEY and CDR2 is SMNVEV (reference sequence). V lost 2 bases and J lost 7; bases outside the gene matches: 8. The CDR3 runs 15 residues. CDR3 protein: CASSLNAGTGTGYTF. CDR3 sequence (DNA): TGTGCCAGCAGTTTAAACGCCGGGACAGGGACTGGCTACACCTTC.

This rearrangement joins TRBV27 to TRBJ2-3, with TRBD2 matching over 8 bases. The germline V gene has CDR1 MNHEY and CDR2 SMNVEV (reference sequence). V dropped 2 bases and J dropped 4; count of bases not matched to a gene: 5. The CDR3 has 15 residues. In DNA, the CDR3 is TGTGCCAGCAGTTTAGGAGCGGGAGCACCAGATACGCAGTATTTT. As protein: CASSLGAGAPDTQYF.

This rearrangement joins TRBV6-1 to TRBJ1-5, with D hard to call. Germline V gene data show CDR1 as MNHNS and CDR2 as SASEGT. This CDR3 region has 13 residues. V lost 1 base, J lost 4 bases, and 5 bases lay in between. The DNA for the CDR3 is TGTGCCAGCAGTGAAGGGCCGAATCAGCCCCAGCATTTT. It yields the protein CASSEGPNQPQHF.

The chain recombines TRBV6-1 with TRBJ2-7; 9 bases agree with TRBD2. The trim removed 1 base at V and 8 bases at J, leaving 18 bases unmatched. Germline assignment: CDR1 MNHNS and CDR2 SASEGT. The CDR3 totals 18 residues. The CDR3 sequence: CASSEGRRTSALLEKQYF. The CDR3 DNA follows: TGTGCCAGCAGTGAAGGGAGGAGGACTAGCGCGCTACTCGAGAAGCAGTACTTC.

The J gene is TRBJ1-3, the V gene TRBV19; 9 nucleotides agree with TRBD1. From germline, CDR1 is LNHDA and CDR2 SQIVND (reference sequence). The CDR3 runs to 14 residues. V lost 5 bases, J lost 7 bases, and 6 bases stayed unmatched. The CDR3 DNA reads TGTGCCAGTAGTCAAACAGGGGGCGCGAACACCATATATTTT. Translating it yields CASSQTGGANTIYF.

The chain joins TRBV5-6 to TRBJ1-1; D is possibly TRBD1 (6 bases). The germline V gene has CDR1 SGHDT and CDR2 YYEEEE. The V end lost 4 bases, the J end lost 3 bases, and 10 bases lay between the germline ends. The CDR3 is 13 residues long. Written as DNA, the CDR3 is TGTGCCAGCAGCAAACAGGGTGACACTGAAGCTTTCTTT. Protein: CASSKQGDTEAFF.

This chain joins TRBV2 and TRBJ1-2; D not certain. This CDR3 spans 14 amino acids. Germline-derived CDR1 and CDR2 are SNHLY and FYNNEI. The V gene lost 2 bases and the J gene lost 3 bases, with 10 bases spanning the gap. The CDR3 region is CASSERWGDYGYTF. For the CDR3, the DNA is TGTGCCAGCAGTGAAAGATGGGGAGACTATGGCTACACCTTC.

This chain uses TRBV5-1 with TRBJ2-7, with TRBD2 matching 8 bases. The CDR3 contains 13 residues. The V segment lost 3 bases and the J segment 4 bases; nucleotides outside the gene matches: 3. Germline assignment: CDR1 SGHRS and CDR2 YFSETQ. The CDR3 loop is CASSSQREYEQYF. CDR3 coding DNA: TGCGCCAGCAGCTCACAGCGGGAGTACGAGCAGTACTTC.

CDR3 nucleotide sequence: TGTGCCAGTAGACCCGGCGGGGGGCGGTTCACAGATACGCAGTATTTT. Protein: CASRPGGGRFTDTQYF. This chain links TRBV7-8 with TRBJ2-3, with 8 bases identical to TRBD2. Trimming took 9 bases from V and 2 from J; bases not matched to a gene: 13. Germline V gene sequence: CDR1 SGHVS, CDR2 FQNEAQ. The CDR3 is 16 amino acids.

The chain uses TRBV2 and TRBJ2-7; 8 bases agree with TRBD2. V shed 9 bases and J 2 bases; nucleotides not matched to a gene: 3. The V gene's germline CDR1 is SNHLY and CDR2 FYNNEI. CDR3 length: 12 residues. CDR3 amino acids: CASLAGPYEQYF. The CDR3 DNA is TGTGCCAGTTTAGCGGGACCCTACGAGCAGTACTTC.

J is TRBJ2-1 and V is TRBV19; D may be TRBD2 (5 bases). The V end was cut by 5 bases, the J end by 3 bases, with 11 bases between. The CDR3 loop spans 14 amino acids. Looked up from germline, CDR1 is LNHDA and CDR2 is SQIVND (reference sequence). In DNA form, the CDR3 reads TGTGCCAGTAGTCAAGCTAGCTTCTACAATGAGCAGTTCTTC. Its protein product is CASSQASFYNEQFF.

The chain has TRBV19 and TRBJ1-1, with TRBD1 identical over 11 bases. The CDR3 runs 20 residues. Trimming removed 4 bases from V and 3 bases from J; junction bases left unmatched: 19. The V gene's germline CDR1 is LNHDA and CDR2 SQIVND (reference sequence). Here the CDR3 reads CASSTFHVGQGALGDTEAFF. CDR3 coding DNA: TGTGCCAGTAGTACTTTTCACGTAGGACAGGGGGCTTTGGGGGACACTGAAGCTTTCTTT.

The genes are TRBV24-1 and TRBJ1-5, with D uncertain. The CDR3 length is 17 residues. Trimming shortened V by 12 bases and J by 0 bases, and 23 bases separated the two germline ends. Germline-derived CDR1 and CDR2 are KGHDR and SFDVKD. DNA for the CDR3: TGTGCCCCCAACTGCCGGGAGGAACTTCATAGCAATCAGCCCCAGCATTTT. Translation gives CAPNCREELHSNQPQHF.

The chain recombines TRBV6-2 or TRBV6-3 with TRBJ2-3; D is perhaps TRBD1 (5 bases). V was trimmed by 2 bases and J by 1 base, leaving 10 bases between them. Germline V gene lookup returns CDR1 MNHEY and CDR2 SVGEGT. The CDR3 totals 15 residues. In DNA form, the CDR3 reads TGTGCCAGCAGTTACGTGGGGCTTGGCACAGATACGCAGTATTTT. Translating gives CASSYVGLGTDTQYF.

The chain's CDR3 is CASSHGQAYEQYF. The CDR3 DNA reads TGTGCCAGCAGCCACGGACAGGCCTACGAGCAGTACTTC. This chain connects TRBV11-2 to TRBJ2-7; TRBD1 agrees at 7 bases. The CDR3 is made up of 13 amino acids. V lost 5 bases to trimming and J lost 2 bases; unmatched junction nucleotides: 3. Germline lookup yields CDR1 SGHAT and CDR2 FQNNGV.

This clone has just one count. The V gene is TRBV19, the J gene TRBJ2-3; 14 bases are shared with TRBD2. There are 18 residues in the CDR3. V shed 0 bases, J shed 2 bases, and the junction held 4 bases outside the gene matches. Germline CDR1 LNHDA, CDR2 SQIVND (reference sequence). The chain's CDR3 is CASSIDGLAGGLTDTQYF. The DNA for the CDR3 is TGTGCCAGTAGTATAGATGGACTAGCGGGGGGCCTCACAGATACGCAGTATTTT.

The chain combines TRBV7-2 with TRBJ2-1, with D hard to call. CDR1 is SGHTA, CDR2 FQGNSA, per germline. The V end was cut by 4 bases, the J end by 2 bases, with 12 bases between. The CDR3 consists of 15 residues. In DNA form, the CDR3 reads TGTGCCAGCAGCTCGCTGGCCCTTGCCTACAATGAGCAGTTCTTC. It specifies CASSSLALAYNEQFF.

This chain joins TRBV7-8 and TRBJ2-4; 9 bases line up with TRBD2. CDR1 SGHVS and CDR2 FQNEAQ come from the germline V gene. CDR3 size: 16 residues. The junction had 11 bases not matched to a gene; V was cut back by 5 bases and J by 6 bases. Here the CDR3 DNA reads TGTGCCAGCAGCCGCGTGGGCGGGAGGGTTGGAAACATTCAGTACTTC. It specifies CASSRVGGRVGNIQYF.

The gene calls are TRBV5-6 and TRBJ1-1; TRBD1 agrees at 9 bases. J gave up 4 bases and V 4 bases, and 8 bases lay outside the gene matches. This CDR3 spans 15 amino acids. Germline V gene lookup returns CDR1 SGHDT and CDR2 YYEEEE. CDR3 in amino acids: CASSLIGTGITEAFF. The DNA for the CDR3 is TGTGCCAGCAGCCTGATTGGGACAGGGATCACTGAAGCTTTCTTT.

Worth noting for this clone: The sample contains more than one DNA sequence encoding this CDR3. This sequence joins TRBV4-3 and TRBJ2-6; 7 nucleotides match TRBD1. CDR1 is LGHNA and CDR2 is YSLEER in the germline V gene. The V gene end was trimmed by 1 base and the J gene end by 2 bases; junction bases not matched to a gene: 8. The CDR3 loop spans 18 amino acids. The CDR3 DNA reads TGCGCCAGCAGCCAAGGGGCTGAGGGGGCAACTGGGGCCAACGTCCTGACTTTC. Protein product: CASSQGAEGATGANVLTF.

The chain is built from TRBV3-1 (or the pseudogene TRBV3-2) and TRBJ1-6; 8 positions agree with TRBD1. The CDR3 consists of 16 residues. With V trimmed by 4 bases and J by 7 bases, 9 bases remained unmatched. CDR1 is LGHDT and CDR2 is YNNKEL in the germline V gene (reference sequence). The CDR3 DNA is TGTGCCAGCAGCCGGACAGGGAGGATTAACAATTCACCCCTCCACTTT. Residues: CASSRTGRINNSPLHF.

J is TRBJ2-1 and V is TRBV4-2, with 8 bases aligning to TRBD2. The length of the CDR3 is 19 residues. The germline V gene encodes CDR1 LGHNA and CDR2 YNFKEQ. Trimming took 1 base from V and 1 from J; bases not matched to a gene: 12. The DNA for the CDR3 is TGTGCCAGCAGCCAAGTGGGGGTCGAAGCGGGAGAGTCCTACAATGAGCAGTTCTTC. Translated, it gives CASSQVGVEAGESYNEQFF.

This clone was recorded only once. The chain has TRBV30 and TRBJ2-3; D remains unclear. V was cut by 6 bases and J by 4 bases, with 11 bases left in between. Germline V gene sequence: CDR1 GTSNPN, CDR2 SVGIG (reference sequence). The CDR3 runs to 12 residues. The DNA for the CDR3 is TGTGCCTGTTCCCCGCGGCCAGATACGCAGTATTTT. The encoded protein is CACSPRPDTQYF. Using reference TRBV30 and TRBJ2-3 for the parts outside the CDR3, the full variable domain is SQTIHQWPATLVQPVGSPLSLECTVEGTSNPNLYWYRQAAGRGLQLLFYSVGIGQISSEVPQNLSASRPQDRQFILSSKKLLLSDSGFYLCACSPRPDTQYFGPGTRLTVL.

Ten or more counts support this clone. The V gene is TRBV29-1, the J gene TRBJ1-2; 11 positions agree with TRBD1. The CDR3 extends over 13 amino acids. V was clipped by 6 bases and J by 4 bases; unmatched bases: 4. Germline V CDR1 and CDR2: SQVTM, ANQGSEA. CDR3 in DNA: TGCAGCGTGTGGACAGGGGGCAGCTATGGCTACACCTTC. Its protein is CSVWTGGSYGYTF.

This clone was recorded only once. V and J are TRBV28 and TRBJ1-3; 7 bases match TRBD1. V was clipped by 6 bases and J by 0 bases; unmatched bases: 14. The CDR3 totals 18 residues. Germline V CDR1 and CDR2: MDHEN, SYDVKM. The chain's CDR3 is CASRQQGYDPFSGNTIYF. DNA of the CDR3: TGTGCCAGCAGACAACAGGGGTACGATCCATTCTCTGGAAACACCATATATTTT. The full variable domain, in which reference TRBV28 and TRBJ1-3 provide the parts outside the CDR3, is DVKVTQSSRYLVKRTGEKVFLECVQDMDHENMFWYRQDPGLGLRLIYFSYDVKMKEKGDIPEGYSVSREKKERFSLILESASTNQTSMYLCASRQQGYDPFSGNTIYFGEGSWLTVV.